These 5 T cell receptor beta chains were sequenced from one sample in a study of T cell repertoires in breast cancer. Unpaired genes were suppressed by blocking oligonucleotides during a second nested PCR. MiXCR, applied by TCRdb to the emulsion pairing reads, yields one record per CDR3 protein. Among about 40,000 distinct CDR3 sequences listed, about 41% were seen once. An expanded emulsion RT-PCR with primers for all TCR V genes paired CD8+ T cell chains. Sequenced sample: CD8+ T cells. The source of these receptors is a pool of human donors with breast cancer or a healthy control (not recorded which).

This clonotype has just a few counts. V and J are TRBV2 and TRBJ2-4; D remains ambiguous. The V gene's germline CDR1 is SNHLY and CDR2 FYNNEI. This CDR3 is 12 amino acids long. Trimming cost V 10 bases and J 3 bases, with 10 bases left between them. The CDR3 region has the DNA TGTGCCACCGGGCTTGACAAAAACATTCAGTACTTC. It specifies CATGLDKNIQYF.

V and J are TRBV27 and TRBJ2-7; D may be TRBD1 (5 bases). CDR1 and CDR2 from the germline V gene are MNHEY and SMNVEV (reference sequence). The CDR3 spans 13 residues. The germline V and J ends were trimmed by 8 bases and 4 bases, with 15 bases remaining between them. The CDR3 reads CASSPKGYYEQYF. The CDR3 DNA sequence: TGTGCCAGCTCTCCCAAGGGGTATTACGAGCAGTACTTC.

This clonotype was recorded at least ten times. V and J are TRBV27 and TRBJ2-3, with D possibly being TRBD2 (6 bases). This CDR3 contains 16 residues. Germline V CDR1 and CDR2: MNHEY, SMNVEV (reference sequence). V was trimmed by 0 bases and J by 7 bases, leaving 17 bases between them. In DNA, the CDR3 is TGTGCCAGCAGTTTATCTTGGGGGGTAGTGGTGAATACGCAGTATTTT. It encodes CASSLSWGVVVNTQYF.

The rearrangement joins TRBV19 to TRBJ2-5; D gene unclear. Germline CDR1 and CDR2: LNHDA and SQIVND (reference sequence). The CDR3 is 12 amino acids. V was trimmed by 5 bases and J by 1 base, leaving 5 bases between them. CDR3 residues: CASSRIQETQYF. The CDR3 coding sequence is TGTGCCAGTAGTCGAATCCAAGAGACCCAGTACTTC.

The rearrangement links TRBV5-1 to TRBJ2-3, with 10 bases fitting TRBD1. The CDR3 consists of 15 residues. The V gene's germline CDR1 is SGHRS and CDR2 YFSETQ. The V and J ends lost 5 bases and 5 bases, in that order; junction bases with no gene match: 8. CDR3 nucleotides: TGCGCCAGCAGTCAGTTGACAGGGGGCCAAGATACGCAGTATTTT. Its protein is CASSQLTGGQDTQYF.